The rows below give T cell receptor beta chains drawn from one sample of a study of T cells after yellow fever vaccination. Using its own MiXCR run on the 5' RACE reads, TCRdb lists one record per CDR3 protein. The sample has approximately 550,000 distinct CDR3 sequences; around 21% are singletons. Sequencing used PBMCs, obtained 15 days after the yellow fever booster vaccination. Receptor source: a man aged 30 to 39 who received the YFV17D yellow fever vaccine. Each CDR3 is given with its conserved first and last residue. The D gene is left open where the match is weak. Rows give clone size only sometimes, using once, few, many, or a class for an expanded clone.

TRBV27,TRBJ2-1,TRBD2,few,TGTGCCAGCAGTATTACTAGCGGGAGGAACAATGAGCAGTTCTTC,CASSITSGRNNEQFF
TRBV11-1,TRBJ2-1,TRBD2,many,TGTGCCAGCAGCTTGTTACCGGGACTAGCGGGAGTTGCGAGCTCCTACAATGAGCAGTTCTTC,CASSLLPGLAGVASSYNEQFF
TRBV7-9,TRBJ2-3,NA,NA,TGTGCCAGCAGCTTAAGGGGTGGGGTCGGATATACGCAGTATTTT,CASSLRGGVGYTQYF
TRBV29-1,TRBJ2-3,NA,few,TGCAGCGTTGTATACATTAGCACAGATACGCAGTATTTT,CSVVYISTDTQYF
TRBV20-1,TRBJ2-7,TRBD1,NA,TGCAGTGCTCTTCGGACAGGGGACGAGCAGTACTTC,CSALRTGDEQYF
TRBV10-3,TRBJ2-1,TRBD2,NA,TGTGCCATCGGGGCACTAGCGGCGAGCTCCTACAATGAGCAGTTCTTC,CAIGALAASSYNEQFF
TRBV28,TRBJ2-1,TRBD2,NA,TGTGCCAGCAGCCGGACTAGCGGGATTAGTGAGCAGTTCTTC,CASSRTSGISEQFF
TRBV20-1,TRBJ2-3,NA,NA,TGCAGTGCCCCACCGGGGTCAGCAGATACGCAGTATTTT,CSAPPGSADTQYF
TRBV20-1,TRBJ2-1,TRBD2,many,TGCAGTGCAACGGAGGCGACTAGCGGGAACTATGAGCAGTTCTTC,CSATEATSGNYEQFF
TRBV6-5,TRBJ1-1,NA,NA,TGTGCCAGCAGTTACGACGACGGGGGGCGTGCTTTCTTT,CASSYDDGGRAFF
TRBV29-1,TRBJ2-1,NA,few,TGCAGCGCCGAGGGACGACTGAGATCAGAGCAGTTCTTC,CSAEGRLRSEQFF
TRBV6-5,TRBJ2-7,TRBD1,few,TGTGCCAGCAGTTACTCAGGGGGGACAGGTCTTCCCTACGAGCAGTACTTC,CASSYSGGTGLPYEQYF
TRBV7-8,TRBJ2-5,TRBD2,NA,TGTGCCAGCAGCTTAGATGGCGGGAGAGGAGAGACCCAGTACTTC,CASSLDGGRGETQYF
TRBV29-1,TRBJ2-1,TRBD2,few,TGCAGCGTTTCGAGCGGGAGGGTTGAGCAGTTCTTC,CSVSSGRVEQFF
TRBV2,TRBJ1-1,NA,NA,TGTGCCAGCAGTCTGGGGTGGTTGAACACTGAAGCTTTCTTT,CASSLGWLNTEAFF
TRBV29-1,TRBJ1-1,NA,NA,TGCAGCGTTGGTTCCGGTTACACTGAAGCTTTCTTT,CSVGSGYTEAFF
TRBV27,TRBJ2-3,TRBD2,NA,TGTGCCAGCTGTCGGACTAGCGGGAGTGATACGGATACGCAGTATTTT,CASCRTSGSDTDTQYF
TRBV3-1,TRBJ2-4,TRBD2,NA,TGTGCCAGCAGCCAATTAGCGGGAGCCAAAAACATTCAGTACTTC,CASSQLAGAKNIQYF
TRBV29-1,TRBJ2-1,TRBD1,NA,TGCAGCGTTGAGGGCCAGGGTCCCAGGGGGCACCAGTTCTTC,CSVEGQGPRGHQFF
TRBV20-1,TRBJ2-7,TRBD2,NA,TGCAGTGCTCCCTTAGCGGGAGTAGCTTACGAGCAGTACTTC,CSAPLAGVAYEQYF
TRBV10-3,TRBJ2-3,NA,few,TGTGCCATCAGTGAGGAAAACCGATCCACGCAGTATTTT,CAISEENRSTQYF
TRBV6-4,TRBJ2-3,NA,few,TGTGCCAGCAGTATAGTAAACACAGATACGCAGTATTTT,CASSIVNTDTQYF
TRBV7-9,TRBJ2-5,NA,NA,TGTGCCAGCAGCTTAGCAATGATCGGACCCCAGTACTTC,CASSLAMIGPQYF
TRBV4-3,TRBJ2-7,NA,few,TGCGCCAGCAGCCAAGGCCCTGGGTCTTCCCAGGGTTACGAGCAGTACTTC,CASSQGPGSSQGYEQYF
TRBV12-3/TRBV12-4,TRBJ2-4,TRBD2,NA,TGTGCCAGCAGTTTTCGGCTAGCGGGGCACATTCAGTACTTC,CASSFRLAGHIQYF
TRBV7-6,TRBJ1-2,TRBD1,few,TGTGCCAGCAGCCCACTGACAGGGTCCTATGGCTACACCTTC,CASSPLTGSYGYTF
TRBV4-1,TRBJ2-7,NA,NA,TGCGCCAGCAGCCAACTCGGGACGGGAGATTCCTACGAGCAGTACTTC,CASSQLGTGDSYEQYF
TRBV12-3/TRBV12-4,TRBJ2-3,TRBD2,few,TGTGCCAGCAGTTTCCGACCAGGGACTAGCGGTGATACGCAGTATTTT,CASSFRPGTSGDTQYF
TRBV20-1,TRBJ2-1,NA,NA,TGCAGTGCTAGCCCAACTACTAGCCGAAGCCTTAACAATGAGCAGTTCTTC,CSASPTTSRSLNNEQFF
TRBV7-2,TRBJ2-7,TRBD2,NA,TGTGCCAGCAGCCTCGGGACTAGCGACTACTACGAGCAGTACTTC,CASSLGTSDYYEQYF
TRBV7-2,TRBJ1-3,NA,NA,TGTGCCAGCAGCCCTCAGTCGGGCATCTCTGGAAACACCATATATTTT,CASSPQSGISGNTIYF
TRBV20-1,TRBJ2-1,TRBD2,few,TGCAGTGCAACCGGGACTAGCGGCTCGCCAATGTTCAATGAGCAGTTCTTC,CSATGTSGSPMFNEQFF
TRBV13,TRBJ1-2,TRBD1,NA,TGTGCCAGCAGCTCTCCGACAGGGGGAAACTATGGCTACACCTTC,CASSSPTGGNYGYTF
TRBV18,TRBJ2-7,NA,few,TGTGCCAGCTCACCTTACTCGGGCCCCTACGAGCAGTACTTC,CASSPYSGPYEQYF
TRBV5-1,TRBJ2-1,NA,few,TGCGCCAGCAGCTTGGCCGTGGCAGGGGGGTCCTACAATGAGCAGTTCTTC,CASSLAVAGGSYNEQFF
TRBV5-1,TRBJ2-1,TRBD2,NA,TGCGCCAGCAGCCACCTCCTTAGCGGGAGGGCCGATGAGCAGTTCTTC,CASSHLLSGRADEQFF
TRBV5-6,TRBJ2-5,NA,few,TGTGCCAGCAGCCCCCTAATGTCGGAAGAGACCCAGTACTTC,CASSPLMSEETQYF
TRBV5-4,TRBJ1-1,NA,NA,TGTGCCAGCAGCATTTCAGGTGGGATCACTGAAGCTTTCTTT,CASSISGGITEAFF
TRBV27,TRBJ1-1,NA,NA,TGTGCCAGCAGTTTTAGACAGACGAACACTGAAGCTTTCTTT,CASSFRQTNTEAFF
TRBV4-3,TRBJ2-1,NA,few,TGCGCCAGCAGCCAAGATCTGAGCCTGTCCTACAATGAGCAGTTCTTC,CASSQDLSLSYNEQFF
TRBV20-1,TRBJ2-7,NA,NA,TGCAGTGCTAGTTCAGGGTTGTCGTCCTATGTGCAGTACTTC,CSASSGLSSYVQYF
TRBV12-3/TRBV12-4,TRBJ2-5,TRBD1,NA,TGTGCCAGCAGTTCCGGGACAGGGTACCAGTACTTC,CASSSGTGYQYF
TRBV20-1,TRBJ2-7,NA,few,TGCAGTGCTAGAGAGGACCTAAAAGGAGGTTACGAGCAGTACTTC,CSAREDLKGGYEQYF
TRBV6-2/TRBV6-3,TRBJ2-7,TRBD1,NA,TGTGCCAGCACCGGACAGGGGCTCGAGCAGTACTTC,CASTGQGLEQYF
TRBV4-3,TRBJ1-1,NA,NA,TGCGCCAGCAGCCAAGAGGGGAGGGGCACTGAAGCTTTCTTT,CASSQEGRGTEAFF
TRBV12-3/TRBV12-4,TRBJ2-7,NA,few,TGTGCCAGCAGTTTCTTTAGCTCGGGCGAGCAGTACTTC,CASSFFSSGEQYF
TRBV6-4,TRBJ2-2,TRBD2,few,TGTGCCAGCAGACCAAGGACTAGCGGGAGACTTACCTCCACCGGGGAGCTGTTTTTT,CASRPRTSGRLTSTGELFF
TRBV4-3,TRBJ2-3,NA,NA,TGCGCCAGCAGCCCAAACCCGCGGGGTGGGCAGTATTTT,CASSPNPRGGQYF
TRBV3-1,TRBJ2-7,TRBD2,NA,TGTGCCAGCAGCCAAGACCTCGGGACTAGTATCCACGAGCAGTACTTC,CASSQDLGTSIHEQYF
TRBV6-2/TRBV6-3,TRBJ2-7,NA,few,TGTGCCAGCAGTTACCACTTGTCCTACGAGCAGTACTTC,CASSYHLSYEQYF
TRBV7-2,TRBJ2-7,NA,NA,TGTGCCAGCAGCTTAGCAGTACTGACCTACGAGCAGTACTTC,CASSLAVLTYEQYF
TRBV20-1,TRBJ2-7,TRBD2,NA,TGCAGTGCCCGGGGGGAAGGGGCAACCTACGAGCAGTACTTC,CSARGEGATYEQYF
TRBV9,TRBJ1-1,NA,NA,TGTGCCAGCAGCGTAGAAGGGGGAAACACTGAAGCTTTCTTT,CASSVEGGNTEAFF
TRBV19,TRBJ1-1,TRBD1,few,TGTGCCAGTAGCGCCCAGGGGGCGCTAGCTTTCTTT,CASSAQGALAFF